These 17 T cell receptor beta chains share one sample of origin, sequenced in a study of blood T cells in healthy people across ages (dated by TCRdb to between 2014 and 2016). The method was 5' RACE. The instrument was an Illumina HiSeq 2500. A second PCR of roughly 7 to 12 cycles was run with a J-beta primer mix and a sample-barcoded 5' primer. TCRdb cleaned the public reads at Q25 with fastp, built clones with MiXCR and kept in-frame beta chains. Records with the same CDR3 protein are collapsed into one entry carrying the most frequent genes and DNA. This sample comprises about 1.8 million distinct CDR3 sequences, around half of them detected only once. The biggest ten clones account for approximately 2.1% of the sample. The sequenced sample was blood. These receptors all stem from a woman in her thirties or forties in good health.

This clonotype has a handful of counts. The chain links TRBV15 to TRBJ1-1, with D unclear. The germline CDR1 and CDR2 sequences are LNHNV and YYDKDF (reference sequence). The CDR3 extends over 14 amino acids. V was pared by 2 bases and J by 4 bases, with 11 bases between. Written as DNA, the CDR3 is TGTGCCACCAGCAGAATCAGTCTGGGCACTGAAGCTTTCTTT. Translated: CATSRISLGTEAFF.

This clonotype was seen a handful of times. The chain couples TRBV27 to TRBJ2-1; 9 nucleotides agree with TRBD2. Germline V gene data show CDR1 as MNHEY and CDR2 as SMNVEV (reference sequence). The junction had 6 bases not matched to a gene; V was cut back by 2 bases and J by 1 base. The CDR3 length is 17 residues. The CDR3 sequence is CASSLRLAGSSYNEQFF. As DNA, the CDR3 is TGTGCCAGCAGTTTACGCCTAGCGGGGTCATCCTACAATGAGCAGTTCTTC.

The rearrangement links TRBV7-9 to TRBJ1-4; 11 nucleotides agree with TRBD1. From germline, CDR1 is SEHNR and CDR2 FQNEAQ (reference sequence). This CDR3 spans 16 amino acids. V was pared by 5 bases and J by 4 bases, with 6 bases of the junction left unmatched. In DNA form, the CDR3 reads TGTGCCAGCAGCCGAACCGGGACAGGGGGTAATGAAAAACTGTTTTTT. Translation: CASSRTGTGGNEKLFF.

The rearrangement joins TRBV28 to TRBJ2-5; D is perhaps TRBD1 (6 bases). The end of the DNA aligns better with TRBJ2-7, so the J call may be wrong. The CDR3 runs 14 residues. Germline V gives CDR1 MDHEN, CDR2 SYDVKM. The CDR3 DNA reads TGTGCCAGCATCCGGGACACAGCTAGCTACGAGCAGTACTTC. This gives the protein CASIRDTASYEQYF.

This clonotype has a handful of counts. CDR3 protein: CASSPRVGTSGSRTYNEQFF. CDR3 sequence (DNA): TGTGCCAGCAGCCCACGGGTGGGGACTAGCGGCTCTAGGACCTACAATGAGCAGTTCTTC. The chain is built from TRBV6-2 or TRBV6-3 and TRBJ2-1; 11 bases fit TRBD2. The CDR3 runs 20 residues. The germline gives CDR1 MNHEY, CDR2 SVGEGT. V was clipped by 6 bases and J by 2 bases; unmatched bases: 18.

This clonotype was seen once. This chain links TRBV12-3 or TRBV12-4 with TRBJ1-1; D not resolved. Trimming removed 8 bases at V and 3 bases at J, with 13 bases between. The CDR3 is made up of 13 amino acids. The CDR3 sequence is CASGSRRDTEAFF. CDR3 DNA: TGTGCCAGCGGGAGCAGGAGGGACACTGAAGCTTTCTTT.

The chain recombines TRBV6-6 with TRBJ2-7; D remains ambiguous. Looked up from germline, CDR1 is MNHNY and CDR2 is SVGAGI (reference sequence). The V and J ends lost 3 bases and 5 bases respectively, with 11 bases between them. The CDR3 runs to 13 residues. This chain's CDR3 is CASSYPGPNEQYF. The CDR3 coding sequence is TGTGCCAGCAGTTATCCCGGACCTAACGAGCAGTACTTC.

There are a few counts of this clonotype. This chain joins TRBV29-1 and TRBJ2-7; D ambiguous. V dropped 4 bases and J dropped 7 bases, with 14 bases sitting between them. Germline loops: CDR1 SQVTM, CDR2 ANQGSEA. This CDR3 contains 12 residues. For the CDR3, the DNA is TGCAGCGTTGCCCGGCGGATGGGAGAGCAGTACTTC. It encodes CSVARRMGEQYF.

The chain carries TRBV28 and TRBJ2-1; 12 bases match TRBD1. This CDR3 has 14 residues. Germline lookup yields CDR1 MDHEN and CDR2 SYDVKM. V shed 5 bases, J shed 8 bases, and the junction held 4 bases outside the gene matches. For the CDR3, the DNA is TGTGCCAGCAGTGGGGACAGGGGGCTCGATGAGCAGTTCTTC. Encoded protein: CASSGDRGLDEQFF.

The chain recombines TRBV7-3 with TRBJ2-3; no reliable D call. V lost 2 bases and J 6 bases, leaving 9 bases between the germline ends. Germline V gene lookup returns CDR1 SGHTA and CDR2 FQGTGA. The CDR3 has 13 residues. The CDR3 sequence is CASSLELWDTQYF. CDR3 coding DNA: TGTGCCAGCAGCTTAGAGCTATGGGATACGCAGTATTTT. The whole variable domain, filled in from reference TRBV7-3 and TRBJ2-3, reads GAGVSQTPSNKVTEKGKYVELRCDPISGHTALYWYRQSLGQGPEFLIYFQGTGAADDSGLPNDRFFAVRPEGSVSTLKIQRTERGDSAVYLCASSLELWDTQYFGPGTRLTVL.

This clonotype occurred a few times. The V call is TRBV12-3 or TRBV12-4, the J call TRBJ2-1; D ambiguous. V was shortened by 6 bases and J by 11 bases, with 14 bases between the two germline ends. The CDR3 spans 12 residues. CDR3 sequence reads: CASRQSVGQQFF. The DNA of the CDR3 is TGTGCCAGCAGGCAAAGTGTAGGCCAGCAGTTCTTC.

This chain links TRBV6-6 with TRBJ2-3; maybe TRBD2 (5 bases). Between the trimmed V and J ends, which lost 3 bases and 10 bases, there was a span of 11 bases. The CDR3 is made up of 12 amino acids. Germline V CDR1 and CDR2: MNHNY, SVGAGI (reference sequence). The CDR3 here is CASSYSWESQYF. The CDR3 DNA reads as TGTGCCAGCAGTTATTCTTGGGAGTCGCAGTATTTT.

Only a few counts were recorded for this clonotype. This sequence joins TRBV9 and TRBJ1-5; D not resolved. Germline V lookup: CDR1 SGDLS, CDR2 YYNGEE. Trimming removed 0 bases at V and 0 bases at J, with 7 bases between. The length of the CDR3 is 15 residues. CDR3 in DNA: TGTGCCAGCAGCGTAGGACCGCTTAGCAATCAGCCCCAGCATTTT. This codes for CASSVGPLSNQPQHF.

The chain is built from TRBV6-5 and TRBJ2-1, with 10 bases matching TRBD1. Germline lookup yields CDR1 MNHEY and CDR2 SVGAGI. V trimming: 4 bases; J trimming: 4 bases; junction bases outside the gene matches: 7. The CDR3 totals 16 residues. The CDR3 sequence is CASSFHGQGGYNEQFF. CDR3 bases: TGTGCCAGCAGTTTTCACGGACAGGGGGGTTACAATGAGCAGTTCTTC.

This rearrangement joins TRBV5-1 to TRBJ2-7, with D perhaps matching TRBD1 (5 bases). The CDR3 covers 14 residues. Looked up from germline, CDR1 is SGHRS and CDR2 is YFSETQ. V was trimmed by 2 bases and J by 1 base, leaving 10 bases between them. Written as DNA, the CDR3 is TGCGCCAGCAGCTTCAGGGAACGTTCCTACGAGCAGTACTTC. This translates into CASSFRERSYEQYF. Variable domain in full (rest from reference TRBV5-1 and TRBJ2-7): KAGVTQTPRYLIKTRGQQVTLSCSPISGHRSVSWYQQTPGQGLQFLFEYFSETQRNKGNFPGRFSGRQFSNSRSEMNVSTLELGDSALYLCASSFRERSYEQYFGPGTRLTVT.

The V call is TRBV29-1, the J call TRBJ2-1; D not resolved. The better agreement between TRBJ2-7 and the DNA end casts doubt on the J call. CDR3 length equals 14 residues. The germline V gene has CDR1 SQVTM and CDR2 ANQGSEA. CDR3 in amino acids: CSVHQIVSYNEQYF. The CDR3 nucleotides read TGCAGCGTTCACCAGATAGTCTCCTACAATGAGCAGTACTTC.

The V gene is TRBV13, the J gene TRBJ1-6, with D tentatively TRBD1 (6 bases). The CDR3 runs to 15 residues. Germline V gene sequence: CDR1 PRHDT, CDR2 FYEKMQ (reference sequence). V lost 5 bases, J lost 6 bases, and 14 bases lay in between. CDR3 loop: CASSDGGGPNSPLHF. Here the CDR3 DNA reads TGTGCCAGCAGCGACGGGGGGGGGCCTAATTCACCCCTCCACTTT. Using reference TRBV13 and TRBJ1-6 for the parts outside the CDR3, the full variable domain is AAGVIQSPRHLIKEKRETATLKCYPIPRHDTVYWYQQGPGQDPQFLISFYEKMQSDKGSIPDRFSAQQFSDYHSELNMSSLELGDSALYFCASSDGGGPNSPLHFGNGTRLTVT.